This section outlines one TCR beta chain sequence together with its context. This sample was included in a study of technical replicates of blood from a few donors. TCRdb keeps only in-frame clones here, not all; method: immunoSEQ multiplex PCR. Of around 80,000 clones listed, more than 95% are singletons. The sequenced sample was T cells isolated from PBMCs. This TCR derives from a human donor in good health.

The CDR3, as DNA: TGTGCCAGCAGTGCTGGACAGCCCTACAATGAGCAGTTCTTC. Encoded protein: CASSAGQPYNEQFF. The chain uses TRBV6-5 and TRBJ2-1; possible D gene TRBD1, 6 bases. The CDR3 has 14 amino acids. V was cut by 5 bases and J by 2 bases, with 10 bases left in between. Germline V lookup: CDR1 MNHEY, CDR2 SVGAGI.